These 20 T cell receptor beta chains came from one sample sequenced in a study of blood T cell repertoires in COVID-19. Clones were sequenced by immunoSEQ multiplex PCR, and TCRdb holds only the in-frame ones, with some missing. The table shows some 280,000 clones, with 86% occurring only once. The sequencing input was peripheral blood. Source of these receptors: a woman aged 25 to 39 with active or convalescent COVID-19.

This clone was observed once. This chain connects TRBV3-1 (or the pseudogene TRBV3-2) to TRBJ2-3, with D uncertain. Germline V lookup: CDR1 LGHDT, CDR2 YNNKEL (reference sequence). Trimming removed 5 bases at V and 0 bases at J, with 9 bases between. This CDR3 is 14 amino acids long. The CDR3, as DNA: TGTGCCAGCAGCAGGTCAGGAAGCACAGATACGCAGTATTTT. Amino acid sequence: CASSRSGSTDTQYF.

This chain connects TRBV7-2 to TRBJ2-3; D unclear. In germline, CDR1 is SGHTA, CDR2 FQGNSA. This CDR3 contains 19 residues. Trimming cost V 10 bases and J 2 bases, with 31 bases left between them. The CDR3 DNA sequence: TGTGCCATTCTTATGTTAATTACGTCCCGAAGCCATACCACAGATACGCAGTATTTT. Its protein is CAILMLITSRSHTTDTQYF.

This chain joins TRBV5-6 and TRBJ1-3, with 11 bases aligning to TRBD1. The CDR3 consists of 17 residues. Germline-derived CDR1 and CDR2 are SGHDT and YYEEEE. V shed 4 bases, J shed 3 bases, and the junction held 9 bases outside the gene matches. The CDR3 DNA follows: TGTGCCAGCAGCAGCTGGACAGGGGGCATTTTTGGAAACACCATATATTTT. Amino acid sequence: CASSSWTGGIFGNTIYF.

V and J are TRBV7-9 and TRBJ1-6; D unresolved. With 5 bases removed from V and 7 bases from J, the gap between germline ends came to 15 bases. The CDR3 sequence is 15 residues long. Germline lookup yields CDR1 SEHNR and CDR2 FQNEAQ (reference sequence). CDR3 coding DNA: TGTGCCAGCAGCCCCGCGGGCGGACGGAATTCACCCCTCCACTTT. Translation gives CASSPAGGRNSPLHF.

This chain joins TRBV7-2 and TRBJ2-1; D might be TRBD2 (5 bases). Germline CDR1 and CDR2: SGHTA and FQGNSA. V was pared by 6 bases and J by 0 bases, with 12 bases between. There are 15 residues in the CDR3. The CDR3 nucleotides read TGTGCCAGCAGGGCCGAAGGGAGCTCCTACAATGAGCAGTTCTTC. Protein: CASRAEGSSYNEQFF.

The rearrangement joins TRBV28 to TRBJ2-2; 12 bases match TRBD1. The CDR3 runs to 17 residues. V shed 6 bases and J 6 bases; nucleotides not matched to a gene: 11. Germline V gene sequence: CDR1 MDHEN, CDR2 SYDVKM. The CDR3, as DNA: TGTGCCAGCAGCCCTCCGGGACAGGGGGCGCGTCCCGGGGAGCTGTTTTTT. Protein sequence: CASSPPGQGARPGELFF.

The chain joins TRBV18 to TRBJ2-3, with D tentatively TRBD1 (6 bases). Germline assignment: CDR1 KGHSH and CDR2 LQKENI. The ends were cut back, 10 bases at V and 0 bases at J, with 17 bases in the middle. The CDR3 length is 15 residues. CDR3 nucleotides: TGTGCCACCTCCCTGAGGACAGATAGCACAGATACGCAGTATTTT. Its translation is CATSLRTDSTDTQYF.

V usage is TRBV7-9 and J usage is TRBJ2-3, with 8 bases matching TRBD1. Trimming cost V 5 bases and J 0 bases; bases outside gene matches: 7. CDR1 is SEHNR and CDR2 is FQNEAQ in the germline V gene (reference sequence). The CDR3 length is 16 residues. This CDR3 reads CASSQRTGTSTDTQYF. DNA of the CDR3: TGTGCCAGCAGCCAGAGGACAGGGACTAGCACAGATACGCAGTATTTT.

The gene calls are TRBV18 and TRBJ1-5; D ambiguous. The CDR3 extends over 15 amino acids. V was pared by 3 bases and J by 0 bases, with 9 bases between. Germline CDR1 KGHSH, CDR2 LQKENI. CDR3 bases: TGTGCCAGCTCACCGCGTACGGGTAGCAATCAGCCCCAGCATTTT. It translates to CASSPRTGSNQPQHF.

CDR3 residues: CASSSDSPLHF. CDR3 coding DNA: TGTGCCAGCAGCTCAGATTCACCCCTCCACTTT. The chain recombines TRBV7-8 with TRBJ1-6, with D unclear. Per the germline V gene, CDR1 is SGHVS and CDR2 is FQNEAQ. The CDR3 is 11 residues long. Trimming cost V 4 bases and J 8 bases, with 3 bases left between them. Using reference TRBV7-8 and TRBJ1-6 for the parts outside the CDR3, the full variable domain is GAGVSQSPRYKVAKRGQDVALRCDPISGHVSLFWYQQALGQGPEFLTYFQNEAQLDKSGLPSDRFFAERPEGSVSTLKIQRTQQEDSAVYLCASSSDSPLHFGNGTRLTVT.

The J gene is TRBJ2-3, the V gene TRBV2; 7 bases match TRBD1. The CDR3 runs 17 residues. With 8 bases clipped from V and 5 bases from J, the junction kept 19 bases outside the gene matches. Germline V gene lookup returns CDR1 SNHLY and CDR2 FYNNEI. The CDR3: CASVVQTGKVVKDTQYF. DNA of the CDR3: TGTGCCAGCGTAGTCCAGACAGGGAAGGTTGTCAAAGATACGCAGTATTTT.

This CDR3 reads CASVDRRYEQYF. In DNA form, the CDR3 reads TGTGCCAGCGTAGACAGGCGCTACGAGCAGTACTTC. V and J are TRBV14 and TRBJ2-7; perhaps TRBD1 as D (6 bases). From germline, CDR1 is SGHDN and CDR2 FVKESK. V lost 8 bases and J 3 bases, leaving 11 bases between the germline ends. The CDR3 sequence is 12 residues long.

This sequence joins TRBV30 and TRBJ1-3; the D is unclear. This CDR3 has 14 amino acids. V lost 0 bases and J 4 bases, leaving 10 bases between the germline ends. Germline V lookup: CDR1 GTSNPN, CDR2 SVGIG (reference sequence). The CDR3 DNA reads TGTGCCTGGAGTGTAAAGGCCGGGGGAAACACCATATATTTT. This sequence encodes CAWSVKAGGNTIYF.

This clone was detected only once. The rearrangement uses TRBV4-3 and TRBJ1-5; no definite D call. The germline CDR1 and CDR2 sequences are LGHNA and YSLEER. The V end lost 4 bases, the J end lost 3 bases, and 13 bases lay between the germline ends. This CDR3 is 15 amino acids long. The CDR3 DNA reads TGCGCCAGCAGCCCGAGCGACCTGGCCAATCAGCCCCAGCATTTT. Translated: CASSPSDLANQPQHF.

The CDR3 region is CASSLTAGEWNEQFF. CDR3 DNA: TGTGCCAGCAGCTTGACAGCGGGCGAGTGGAATGAGCAGTTCTTC. The chain is built from TRBV5-4 and TRBJ2-1; perhaps TRBD2 as D (6 bases). Trimming shortened V by 1 base and J by 7 bases, and 15 bases separated the two germline ends. The germline gives CDR1 SGHNT, CDR2 YYREEE (reference sequence). CDR3 size: 15 residues.

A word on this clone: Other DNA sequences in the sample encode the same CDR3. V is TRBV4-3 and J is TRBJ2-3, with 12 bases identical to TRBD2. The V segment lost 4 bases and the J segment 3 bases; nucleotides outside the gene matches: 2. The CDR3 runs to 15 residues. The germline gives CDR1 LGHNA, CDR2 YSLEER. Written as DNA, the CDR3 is TGCGCCAGCAGCCCCACTAGCGGGGGGACAGATACGCAGTATTTT. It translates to CASSPTSGGTDTQYF.

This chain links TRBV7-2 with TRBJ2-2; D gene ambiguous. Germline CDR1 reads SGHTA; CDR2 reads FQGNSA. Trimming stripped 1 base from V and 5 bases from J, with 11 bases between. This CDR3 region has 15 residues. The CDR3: CASSLGRLGTGELFF. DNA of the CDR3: TGTGCCAGCAGCTTAGGACGGCTCGGGACCGGGGAGCTGTTTTTT.

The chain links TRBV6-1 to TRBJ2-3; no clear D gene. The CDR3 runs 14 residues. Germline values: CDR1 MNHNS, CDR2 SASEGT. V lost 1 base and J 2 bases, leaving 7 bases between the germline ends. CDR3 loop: CASSEDPYTDTQYF. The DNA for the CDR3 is TGTGCCAGCAGTGAAGATCCCTACACAGATACGCAGTATTTT.

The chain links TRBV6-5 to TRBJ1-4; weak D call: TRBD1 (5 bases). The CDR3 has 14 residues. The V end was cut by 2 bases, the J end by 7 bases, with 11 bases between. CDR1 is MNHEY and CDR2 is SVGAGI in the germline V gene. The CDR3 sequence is CASSYGGNSEKLFF. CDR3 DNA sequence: TGTGCCAGCAGTTACGGGGGGAACAGTGAAAAACTGTTTTTT.

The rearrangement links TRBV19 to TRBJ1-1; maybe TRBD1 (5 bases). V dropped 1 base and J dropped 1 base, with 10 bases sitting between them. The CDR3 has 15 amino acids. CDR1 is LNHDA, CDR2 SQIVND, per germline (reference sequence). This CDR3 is CASSIGTGGNTEAFF. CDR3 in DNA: TGTGCCAGTAGTATAGGGACGGGGGGGAACACTGAAGCTTTCTTT.